This T cell receptor (beta chain) was observed in a study of vaccination and CD4 T cells after COVID-19 (dated by TCRdb to between 2020 and 2023). In the study overall: Every convalescent patient had a positive nasal swab PCR test for SARS-CoV-2, with mild disease in 8 to 10 patients and severe disease in one. In the convalescent cohort there were six males and four females, among whom were two Hispanic individuals, seven Caucasians, two Asians and one multiracial person. Two doses of either the Pfizer-BioNTech BNT162b2 vaccine (n=8) or the Moderna mRNA-1273 vaccine (n=2) were administered to participants. Post-COVID blood samples were collected from convalescent patients a median of around 100 days after diagnosis, with a range of about 35 to 180 days. Post-vaccine blood samples were obtained a median of around 74 days after the second vaccine dose, with a range of 14 to 241 days. Overlapping spike peptide pools from SARS-CoV-2 and from the common cold coronaviruses HCoV-NL63, HCoV-OC43 and HCoV-229E were used as culture stimuli. As controls, cultures received a CEFX viral epitope pool (the positive control), an HIV-1 Nef peptide pool (the negative control), or no peptide at all. In over 8 COVID-19 convalescent patients and several infection-naive healthy vaccine recipients, the spike-specific CD4+ TCR repertoire before mRNA vaccination was compared with the repertoire after mRNA vaccination.

This clonotype was seen a handful of times. What this receptor recognizes is not known. Nothing much larger sits one base from this clone, and base qualities are not available. What the authors observed across the whole study: Although the median number of SARS-CoV-2-reactive clonotypes went up from around 20 after infection to 35 to 40 after vaccination, the increase was not significant. Relatively few convalescent patients were included in the study, and early timepoints after natural infection were not analyzed. Of the vaccine-specific clones in convalescent patients, 304 of 307, or nearly all, reacted only to SARS-CoV-2 spike and did not cross-react with common cold coronaviruses. Among the post-vaccine SARS-CoV-2-reactive clones in convalescent patients, a median approximately 90% showed up only after vaccination, which suggests vaccine-specific priming.

Reading from cysteine to phenylalanine, the CDR3 counts 13 amino acids. Just CDR3 DNA is preserved here, 39 bases in frame from base 1. The germline V gene yields SGHVS for CDR1 and FQNEAQ for CDR2. The trim is 6 bases for V and 5 bases for J, with a gap of 13 bases between the germline ends. The library was built by means of PCR. At the Johns Hopkins FTIC core, DNA from the cultured CD4+ T cells underwent TCR sequencing with the Oncomine TCR Beta short-read assay. The QIAamp micro DNA kit was used to extract genomic DNA from the cultured CD4+ T cells. Oncomine TCR Beta libraries from cultured CD4+ T cells were pooled with unique dual indexes and sequenced on an Illumina iSeq 100. Per the original workflow: Non-productive sequences were removed, and CDR3s not starting with C, not ending with F or W, or shorter than 7 amino acids were discarded. The MANAFEST web application identified antigen-specific clonotypes by comparing peptide-stimulated wells against reference wells and other culture wells. For a clone to be called positive, the clone needed an FDR below 0.05, an odds ratio above 5, and a productive frequency above 0.1% in at least two of three replicate wells. Cross-reactive clonotypes were defined as significantly expanded in both SARS-CoV-2 spike wells and at least one common cold coronavirus spike condition. Using R version 3.6.1, CDR3 homology was evaluated through Levenshtein distances (stringdist) along with unrooted phylogenetic trees (ape). TCRdb passed the public sequencing reads through fastp at Q25 and MiXCR, retaining productive beta sequences. Each entry is one CDR3 protein sequence, shown with its most common DNA and genes. The V and J calls were determined by TCRdb, not by the authors. A total of some 13,000 distinct CDR3 sequences appear in this sample, 35% to 55% of them only once. The ten largest account for about a fifth of the sample.

The treatment or condition label for this specimen denotes: 10-day PBMC culture with coronavirus spike peptide pools or control peptides (ViraFEST assay). The ViraFEST assay was used in the study, in which antigen-specific T cells were expanded with peptide pools and expanded clonotypes were subsequently identified by TCR sequencing. The convalescent patients' positive SARS-CoV-2 PCR tests were from March to December 2020, which was before the Alpha, Beta and Delta variants emerged in the United States. PBMCs were cultured at a few million per well in IMDM supplemented with roughly 5.2% human AB serum and about 9.6 IU/ml IL-2, with around 10 ug/ml peptide pools added. On days 3 and 7, half of the culture medium was replaced with fresh IL-2-containing medium. Once the cells had been in culture for less than 12 days, the EasySep CD4+ T cell isolation kit was used to isolate CD4+ T cells by negative selection. PBMCs were separated from whole blood using Ficoll-Paque Plus gradient centrifugation and then either used fresh or cryopreserved at -140C. Culture conditions were generally each tested in triplicate wells.

The rearranged segments are TRBV7-8 and TRBJ2-5; possibly the D gene is TRBD1, per 5 matching bases. This clonotype was obtained from a human donor who had recovered from COVID-19. The sample here was CD4+ T cells from blood, cultured in vitro, taken before SARS-CoV-2 vaccination. The CDR3 corresponds to CASRKQVGETQYF. The nucleotide sequence is TGTGCCAGCAGAAAACAGGTCGGGGAGACCCAGTACTTC.